This TCR beta chain was sequenced in a study of cytomegalovirus exposure and HLA in healthy donors. This clone appeared a single time. Trimming took off 2 bases at V and 1 base at J, with 11 bases between the two ends. Germline CDR1 is SEHNR and CDR2 is FQNEAQ (reference sequence). The CDR3 has 15 residues. With 60 Vbeta and 13 Jbeta primers, the PCR was carried out. Sequencing used immunoSEQ multiplex PCR; TCRdb keeps in-frame clones, though not all of them. The data hold approximately 160,000 clones, with 77% observed a single time. The sequenced sample consisted of PBMCs. V usage is TRBV7-9 and J usage is TRBJ1-1; D perhaps matches TRBD1 (6 bases). This clonotype originated in a young woman in good health and CMV-seronegative. The CDR3 is CASSLTAGENTEAFF. DNA for the CDR3: TGTGCCAGCAGCTTAACTGCAGGGGAGAACACTGAAGCTTTCTTT.